This is a list of T cell receptor beta chains from one sample in a study of identical twins. TCRdb reprocessed the 5' RACE reads with MiXCR, giving one entry per CDR3 protein. The repertoire consists of some 600,000 distinct CDR3 sequences, with about 7.1% occurring once and the leading ten covering approximately 1.5%. The sample was also reused in another study, on yellow fever vaccine responses in identical twins.

Sequencing used PBMCs. These receptors all come from a woman in her late teens or twenties in good health. The CDR3 runs from the conserved cysteine through the conserved F or W. D genes are given only for firm matches. Clone size is given for some rows only: seen once, a few or many times, or a class if the clone is expanded.

abundance,v_gene,j_gene,d_gene,CDR3aa,CDR3nt
many,TRBV6-2/TRBV6-3,TRBJ2-5,.,CASSYRLGSETQYF,TGTGCCAGCAGTTACCGGCTAGGAAGTGAGACCCAGTACTTC
.,TRBV4-1,TRBJ2-7,TRBD2,CASSQDRGGRGHEQYF,TGCGCCAGCAGCCAAGATAGGGGCGGGAGAGGCCACGAGCAGTACTTC
few,TRBV5-1,TRBJ2-1,TRBD2,CASSLGASGGAFRYNEQFF,TGCGCCAGCAGCTTGGGGGCTAGCGGGGGGGCTTTTCGGTACAATGAGCAGTTCTTC
.,TRBV24-1,TRBJ2-4,.,CATSDAWGAKNIQYF,TGTGCCACCAGTGATGCCTGGGGGGCCAAAAACATTCAGTACTTC
many,TRBV6-1,TRBJ1-6,TRBD1,CASRTGGYNSPLHF,TGTGCCAGCAGGACAGGGGGCTATAATTCACCCCTCCACTTT
many,TRBV12-3/TRBV12-4,TRBJ1-4,.,CASRYRAGEKLFF,TGTGCCAGCCGATACAGGGCCGGTGAAAAACTGTTTTTT
.,TRBV5-1,TRBJ1-3,TRBD1,CASSFGQGPFPSGNTIYF,TGCGCCAGCAGCTTTGGACAGGGTCCTTTCCCCTCTGGAAACACCATATATTTT
few,TRBV5-1,TRBJ2-2,.,CASSPTLGLGTGELFF,TGCGCCAGCAGCCCAACGTTGGGCCTGGGGACCGGGGAGCTGTTTTTT
few,TRBV5-6,TRBJ2-5,TRBD1,CASSLPTGVQETQYF,TGTGCCAGCAGCTTGCCCACAGGGGTCCAAGAGACCCAGTACTTC
.,TRBV4-1,TRBJ2-1,TRBD2,CASSQGGGAFIFF,TGCGCCAGCAGCCAAGGCGGGGGGGCCTTCATCTTCTTC
.,TRBV10-3,TRBJ1-1,TRBD1,CAISETTGEAFF,TGTGCCATCAGTGAGACGACAGGGGAGGCTTTCTTT
few,TRBV3-1,TRBJ1-1,TRBD1,CASSQTGGGTEASF,TGTGCCAGCAGCCAGACAGGGGGCGGCACTGAAGCTTCCTTT
many,TRBV6-1,TRBJ2-1,.,CASRDTGGDYNEQFF,TGTGCCAGCAGGGATACAGGGGGGGACTACAATGAGCAGTTCTTC
many,TRBV29-1,TRBJ2-1,TRBD2,CSDLLAGGPYNEQFF,TGCAGCGACCTACTAGCGGGAGGGCCCTACAATGAGCAGTTCTTC
many,TRBV4-1,TRBJ2-7,TRBD2,CASSQVGSGTYEQYF,TGCGCCAGCAGCCAAGTAGGTAGCGGGACCTACGAGCAGTACTTC
many,TRBV12-3/TRBV12-4,TRBJ1-1,TRBD1,CASSGGQANTEAFF,TGTGCCAGCAGCGGGGGACAGGCGAACACTGAAGCTTTCTTT
many,TRBV28,TRBJ1-1,TRBD1,CASSSTTGPWAFF,TGTGCCAGCAGTTCCACGACAGGGCCTTGGGCTTTCTTT
.,TRBV29-1,TRBJ1-4,.,CSAGLQTNEKLFF,TGCAGCGCCGGACTGCAAACTAATGAAAAACTGTTTTTT
.,TRBV7-9,TRBJ2-1,TRBD2,CASSLWLAGGPGNEQFF,TGTGCCAGCAGCTTATGGCTAGCGGGAGGGCCGGGGAATGAGCAGTTCTTC
few,TRBV29-1,TRBJ1-6,.,CSVGGGESPLHF,TGCAGCGTTGGAGGTGGGGAATCACCCCTCCACTTT
few,TRBV24-1,TRBJ2-1,.,CATSDPARLREQFF,TGTGCCACCAGTGATCCCGCTAGGCTTCGTGAGCAGTTCTTC
many,TRBV5-1,TRBJ2-2,.,CASSLAAANTGELFF,TGCGCCAGCAGCTTGGCGGCAGCGAACACCGGGGAGCTGTTTTTT
few,TRBV7-9,TRBJ2-2,TRBD1,CASPRSTGPGELFF,TGTGCCAGCCCTCGATCGACAGGGCCCGGGGAGCTGTTTTTT
.,TRBV20-1,TRBJ1-5,.,CSARDLGGVNQPQHF,TGCAGTGCTAGAGATCTCGGAGGCGTCAATCAGCCCCAGCATTTT
many,TRBV20-1,TRBJ1-4,.,CSARSGDVVEKLFF,TGCAGTGCTAGATCCGGGGACGTTGTTGAAAAACTGTTTTTT
many,TRBV5-5,TRBJ1-6,.,CASSSVYPPIYNSPLHF,TGTGCCAGCAGCTCCGTTTACCCCCCCATCTATAATTCACCCCTCCACTTT
many,TRBV20-1,TRBJ2-7,.,CSAVMVGSAEQYF,TGCAGTGCCGTAATGGTAGGGTCCGCCGAGCAGTACTTC
few,TRBV5-1,TRBJ2-4,.,CASSNQLAETGNIQYF,TGCGCCAGCAGCAACCAACTAGCCGAGACGGGGAACATTCAGTACTTC
.,TRBV4-2,TRBJ2-1,TRBD1,CASSQTKGQGLYNEQFF,TGTGCCAGCAGCCAAACAAAGGGACAGGGGCTGTACAATGAGCAGTTCTTC
few,TRBV20-1,TRBJ2-3,.,CSARNPSTDTQYF,TGCAGTGCCCGCAATCCTAGCACAGATACGCAGTATTTT
.,TRBV11-2,TRBJ1-5,.,CASSLDTVLPQHF,TGTGCCAGCAGCTTAGACACGGTCCTGCCCCAGCATTTT
many,TRBV5-6,TRBJ2-2,TRBD2,CASSRPTSVDTGELFF,TGTGCCAGCAGCCGCCCGACTAGCGTCGACACCGGGGAGCTGTTTTTT
few,TRBV20-1,TRBJ1-1,.,CSGPSNTEAFF,TGCAGCGGACCCTCTAACACTGAAGCTTTCTTT
few,TRBV14,TRBJ2-5,TRBD1,CASSQDRWGTDQETQYF,TGTGCCAGCAGCCAAGATAGGTGGGGGACAGACCAAGAGACCCAGTACTTC
.,TRBV2,TRBJ2-3,TRBD2,CASSTGTTLGTDTQYF,TGTGCCAGCAGTACCGGGACTACGTTAGGCACAGATACGCAGTATTTT
many,TRBV7-9,TRBJ2-5,TRBD1,CASSLNTGVVETQYF,TGTGCCAGCAGCTTGAATACAGGGGTAGTAGAGACCCAGTACTTC
many,TRBV6-1,TRBJ1-5,TRBD1,CASRATGEGQPQHF,TGTGCCAGCAGGGCTACAGGGGAAGGTCAGCCCCAGCATTTT
.,TRBV20-1,TRBJ2-1,.,CSARRELGSSYNEQFF,TGCAGTGCTAGGAGGGAACTAGGGAGCTCCTACAATGAGCAGTTCTTC
.,TRBV12-5,TRBJ2-1,TRBD1,CAIPRTGDNEQFF,TGTGCTATTCCCCGGACAGGTGACAATGAGCAGTTCTTC
many,TRBV4-1,TRBJ2-7,TRBD2,CASSRRYIDGGSYEQYF,TGCGCCAGCAGCCGACGGTATATTGACGGGGGGTCCTACGAGCAGTACTTC
.,TRBV5-5,TRBJ2-7,.,CASSAGQSSSYEQYF,TGTGCCAGCAGCGCAGGACAGTCAAGCTCCTACGAGCAGTACTTC